A single sample is the source of the 7 T cell receptor beta chains below, sequenced in a study of vaccination effects on CD4 cells after COVID-19. Sequencing in the ViraFEST assay came after antigen-specific CD4+ T cells had been expanded with viral peptide pools, which were used to stimulate PBMC. When roughly eleven days of culture had elapsed, CD4+ T cells were isolated. Participants were vaccinated with two doses of either the BNT162b2 or mRNA-1273 vaccine. Sequenced by immunoSEQ multiplex PCR; TCRdb stores in-frame clones only, minus some. Of about 48,000 clones listed, about 70% are singletons. The antigens of these receptors remain unknown. The sample was CD4+ T cells from PBMCs cultured with HCoV-OC43 spike peptides, taken after COVID-19 vaccination. Specified subset: HCoV-OC43 spike overlapping peptide pool stimulation. The origin of the receptors is a human donor who received a COVID-19 vaccine.

This chain joins TRBV10-2 and TRBJ1-5; perhaps TRBD1 as D (5 bases). This CDR3 has 14 amino acids. Germline lookup yields CDR1 WSHSY and CDR2 SAAADI. The V gene lost 0 bases and the J gene lost 6 bases, with 9 bases spanning the gap. The CDR3 reads CASSESRTTQPQHF. The CDR3 DNA follows: TGCGCCAGCAGTGAGTCTAGGACAACTCAGCCCCAGCATTTT.

V is TRBV5-1 and J is TRBJ2-7; D perhaps matches TRBD2 (6 bases). Trimming took off 0 bases at V and 2 bases at J, with 12 bases between the two ends. The germline gives CDR1 SGHRS, CDR2 YFSETQ. The CDR3 runs to 15 residues. The CDR3 protein is CASSLGGVNPYEQYF. The CDR3 coding sequence is TGCGCCAGCAGCTTGGGGGGGGTGAACCCCTACGAGCAGTACTTC.

The rearrangement links TRBV4-1 to TRBJ1-4; maybe TRBD1 (6 bases). V lost 4 bases to trimming and J lost 4 bases, with 13 bases between them. This CDR3 contains 15 residues. Germline CDR1 reads MGHRA; CDR2 reads YSYEKL. The CDR3 is CASSPAGQNNEKLFF. As DNA, the CDR3 is TGCGCCAGCAGCCCTGCCGGACAGAATAATGAAAAACTGTTTTTT.

This clone has more than one count but fewer than ten. The rearrangement uses TRBV4-1 and TRBJ1-4; D may be TRBD1 (5 bases). This CDR3 is 16 amino acids long. Trimming shortened V by 1 base and J by 7 bases, and 16 bases separated the two germline ends. Germline CDR1 and CDR2: MGHRA and YSYEKL. The DNA for the CDR3 is TGCGCCAGCAGCCAAGTTGTAATCGGGGACGGTGAAAAACTGTTTTTT. Protein product: CASSQVVIGDGEKLFF.

The rearrangement joins TRBV7-9 to TRBJ1-2; no firm D call. Germline CDR1 SEHNR, CDR2 FQNEAQ (reference sequence). This CDR3 spans 17 amino acids. V lost 5 bases to trimming and J lost 0 bases, with 19 bases between them. The CDR3 is CASSTKGSAVANYGYTF. The CDR3, as DNA: TGTGCCAGCAGCACAAAGGGTTCGGCAGTAGCTAACTATGGCTACACCTTC.

This chain uses TRBV7-7 with TRBJ2-1; D not certain. Germline loops: CDR1 SSHAT, CDR2 FNYEAQ (reference sequence). This CDR3 comprises 16 residues. V shed 1 base and J shed 6 bases, with 16 bases lying between them. CDR3 sequence: CASSLGRMTSINEQFF. The CDR3 nucleotides are TGTGCCAGCAGCTTAGGGCGCATGACGTCCATCAATGAGCAGTTCTTC.

A few counts support this clone. This chain links TRBV4-1 with TRBJ2-2; 7 bases line up with TRBD1. Germline CDR1 MGHRA, CDR2 YSYEKL. V shed 4 bases, J shed 7 bases, and the junction held 3 bases outside the gene matches. There are 13 residues in the CDR3. CDR3 sequence reads: CASSRQGDGELFF. CDR3 nucleotides: TGCGCCAGCAGCCGACAGGGAGACGGGGAGCTGTTTTTT.